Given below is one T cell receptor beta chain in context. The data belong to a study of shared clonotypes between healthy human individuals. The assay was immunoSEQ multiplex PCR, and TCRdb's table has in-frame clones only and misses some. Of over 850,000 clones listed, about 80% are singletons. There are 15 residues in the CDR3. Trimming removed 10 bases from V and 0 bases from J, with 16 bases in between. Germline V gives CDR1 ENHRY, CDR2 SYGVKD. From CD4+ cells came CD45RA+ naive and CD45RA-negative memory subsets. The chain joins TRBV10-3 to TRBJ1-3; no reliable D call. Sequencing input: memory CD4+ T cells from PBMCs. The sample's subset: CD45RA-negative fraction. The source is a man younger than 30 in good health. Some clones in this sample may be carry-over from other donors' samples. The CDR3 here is CATQGLTHSGNTIYF. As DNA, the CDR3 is TGTGCCACACAAGGACTGACACACTCTGGAAACACCATATATTTT.